The TCR beta chain described here comes from a study of CD8 T cells in Susac syndrome. The CDR3 extends over 17 amino acids. CDR1 and CDR2 from the germline V gene are SGDLS and YYNGEE. Losses at the gene ends were 4 bases for V and 2 bases for J; bases not matched to a gene: 6. Reverse transcription of about 0.5 to 1 ug RNA was performed with random hexamers. Amplification of the TCR beta CDR3 was carried out by immunoSEQ multiplex PCR, which spanned a total of 54 Vbeta and 13 Jbeta segments. TCRdb re-derived calls from the immunoSEQ multiplex PCR reads in MiXCR, one entry per CDR3 protein. The table shows a few hundred thousand distinct CDR3 sequences, with 93% occurring only once. Sequencing targeted TCR beta in T cells from blood (CD8+ and CD4+). TEMRA cells were FACS-enriched, and CD8+ and CD4+ T cells were isolated negatively.

The chain couples TRBV9 to TRBJ2-3, with 14 bases identical to TRBD2. The sequenced material came from CD4+ T cells from PBMCs. The clonotype originates from a human donor with multiple sclerosis. CDR3 DNA: TGTGCCAGCAGCTCCCGACTAGCGGGAGGGGTCACAGATACGCAGTATTTT. The encoded protein is CASSSRLAGGVTDTQYF.